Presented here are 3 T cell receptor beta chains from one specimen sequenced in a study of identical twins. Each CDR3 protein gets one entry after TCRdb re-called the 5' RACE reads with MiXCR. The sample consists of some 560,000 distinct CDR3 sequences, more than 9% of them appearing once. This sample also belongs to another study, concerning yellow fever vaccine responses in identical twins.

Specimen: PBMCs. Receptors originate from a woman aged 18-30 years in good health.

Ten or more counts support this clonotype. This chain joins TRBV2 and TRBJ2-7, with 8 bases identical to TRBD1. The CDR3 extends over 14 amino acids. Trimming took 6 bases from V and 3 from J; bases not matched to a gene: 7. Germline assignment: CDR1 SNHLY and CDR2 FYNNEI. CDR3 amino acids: CASRPGTGSYEQYF. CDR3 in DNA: TGTGCCAGCAGACCCGGGACAGGTAGCTACGAGCAGTACTTC. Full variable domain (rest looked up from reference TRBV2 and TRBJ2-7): EPEVTQTPSHQVTQMGQEVILRCVPISNHLYFYWYRQILGQKVEFLVSFYNNEISEKSEIFDDQFSVERPDGSNFTLKIRSTKLEDSAMYFCASRPGTGSYEQYFGPGTRLTVT.

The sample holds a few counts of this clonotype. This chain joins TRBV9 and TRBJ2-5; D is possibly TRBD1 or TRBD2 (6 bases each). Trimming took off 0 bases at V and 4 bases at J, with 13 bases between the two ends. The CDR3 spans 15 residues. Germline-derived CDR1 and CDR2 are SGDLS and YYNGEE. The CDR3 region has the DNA TGTGCCAGCAGCGTAGGTCTGGGGGGCTCAGAGACCCAGTACTTC. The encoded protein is CASSVGLGGSETQYF.

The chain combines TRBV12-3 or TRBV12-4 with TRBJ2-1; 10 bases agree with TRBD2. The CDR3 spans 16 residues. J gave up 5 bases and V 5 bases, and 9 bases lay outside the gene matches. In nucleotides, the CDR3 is TGTGCCAGCAGTCCCCCCAAGCGGGGGGGCCACAATGAGCAGTTCTTC. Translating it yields CASSPPKRGGHNEQFF.